A single sample is the source of the 24 T cell receptor beta chains below, sequenced in a study of blood T cell repertoires in COVID-19. Repertoires were generated with immunoSEQ multiplex PCR, while TCRdb's copy carries only in-frame clones and drops some. The sample shows a few hundred thousand clones, more than 70% of them seen only once. Sample: peripheral blood. Every receptor here comes from a woman in her late teens or twenties with acute or convalescent COVID-19.

V is TRBV4-3 and J is TRBJ2-7; 9 nucleotides line up with TRBD2. Trimming at V came to 0 bases and at J to 2 bases, leaving 8 bases not matched to a gene. CDR3 length: 17 amino acids. Germline V lookup: CDR1 LGHNA, CDR2 YSLEER. The CDR3 region has the DNA TGCGCCAGCAGCCAAGATAGACCTAGCGGGACCCCCTACGAGCAGTACTTC. This sequence encodes CASSQDRPSGTPYEQYF.

The chain recombines TRBV6-5 with TRBJ2-6, with D perhaps TRBD2 (5 bases). The CDR3 is 14 residues long. Germline CDR1 MNHEY, CDR2 SVGAGI. Between the trimmed V and J ends, which lost 7 bases and 2 bases, there was a span of 9 bases. Here the CDR3 DNA reads TGTGCCAGCATGGTGGGAGCTGGGGCCAACGTCCTGACTTTC. This translates into CASMVGAGANVLTF.

The genes are TRBV28 and TRBJ1-3; D is uncertain. The CDR3 spans 16 residues. With 2 bases removed from V and 1 base from J, the gap between germline ends came to 12 bases. The germline V gene has CDR1 MDHEN and CDR2 SYDVKM. This chain's CDR3 is CASSLGLTGSGNTIYF. Here the CDR3 DNA reads TGTGCCAGCAGTTTAGGACTTACTGGGTCTGGAAACACCATATATTTT.

The rearrangement joins TRBV3-1 (or the pseudogene TRBV3-2) to TRBJ1-1; possible D gene TRBD1, 6 bases. Between the trimmed V and J ends, which lost 7 bases and 4 bases, there was a span of 16 bases. This CDR3 has 14 residues. Germline CDR1 reads LGHDT; CDR2 reads YNNKEL (reference sequence). CDR3 sequence (DNA): TGTGCCAGCACCCTGGGGGGGCTAGGCACTGAAGCTTTCTTT. Protein sequence: CASTLGGLGTEAFF.

The chain couples TRBV29-1 to TRBJ2-1; 9 bases align to TRBD1. The CDR3 has 15 amino acids. Per the germline V gene, CDR1 is SQVTM and CDR2 is ANQGSEA. The V and J ends lost 4 bases and 9 bases, in that order; junction bases with no gene match: 13. The CDR3 region has the DNA TGCAGCGTTGCTCATGGGGGGACAGGGCCCACTGAGCAGTTCTTC. Encoded protein: CSVAHGGTGPTEQFF.

CDR3 bases: TGTGCCAGCAGGGAACTAGAGGTTCGGAACAATGAGCAGTTCTTC. Its translation: CASRELEVRNNEQFF. The chain couples TRBV7-2 to TRBJ2-1, with a tentative D call TRBD2 (5 bases). Germline CDR1 and CDR2: SGHTA and FQGNSA. There are 15 residues in the CDR3. V lost 6 bases and J 5 bases, leaving 17 bases between the germline ends.

This chain links TRBV5-5 with TRBJ2-6; the D gene is possibly TRBD2 (6 bases). The CDR3 is 19 residues long. Germline V gene data show CDR1 as SGHKS and CDR2 as YYEKEE (reference sequence). Trimming shortened V by 3 bases and J by 0 bases, and 19 bases separated the two germline ends. The CDR3 protein is CASSWGPRGLNSGANVLTF. In DNA, the CDR3 is TGTGCCAGCAGCTGGGGTCCTCGGGGACTTAACTCTGGGGCCAACGTCCTGACTTTC.

This clone was detected only a few times. The chain recombines TRBV11-2 with TRBJ2-1; perhaps TRBD1 as D (6 bases). The CDR3 is 19 residues long. V lost 1 base and J lost 0, with 19 bases in between. Germline V gene sequence: CDR1 SGHAT, CDR2 FQNNGV. The CDR3 here is CASSLALRGQRSSYNEQFF. CDR3 sequence (DNA): TGTGCCAGCAGCTTAGCCCTCCGCGGACAGAGATCCTCCTACAATGAGCAGTTCTTC.

This chain links TRBV19 with TRBJ2-2, with TRBD1 as a possible D gene (5 bases). CDR1 LNHDA and CDR2 SQIVND come from the germline V gene (reference sequence). The CDR3 has 14 residues. Between the trimmed V and J ends, which lost 7 bases and 2 bases, there was a span of 11 bases. CDR3 region: CASTSRANTGELFF. For the CDR3, the DNA is TGTGCCAGTACTTCCAGGGCCAACACCGGGGAGCTGTTTTTT.

J is TRBJ2-1 and V is TRBV11-3; TRBD2 aligns across 10 bases. The germline gives CDR1 SGHNT, CDR2 YENEEA. The CDR3 is made up of 15 amino acids. V dropped 5 bases and J dropped 6; count of bases not matched to a gene: 7. CDR3 region: CASSAGLAESNEQFF. For the CDR3, the DNA is TGTGCCAGCAGCGCCGGACTAGCGGAGAGCAATGAGCAGTTCTTC.

The CDR3 spells CSVAHRVQETQYF. CDR3 DNA sequence: TGCAGCGTTGCCCACAGGGTCCAAGAGACCCAGTACTTC. This sequence joins TRBV29-1 and TRBJ2-5; D is possibly TRBD1 (6 bases). V was trimmed by 4 bases and J by 1 base, leaving 10 bases between them. The CDR3 contains 13 residues. The germline V gene has CDR1 SQVTM and CDR2 ANQGSEA.

V gene TRBV28 combines with J gene TRBJ2-1, with TRBD2 as a possible D gene (5 bases). The V and J ends lost 5 bases and 2 bases respectively, with 16 bases between them. There are 16 residues in the CDR3. CDR1 MDHEN and CDR2 SYDVKM come from the germline V gene. CDR3 protein: CASSPSGGRAYNEQFF. CDR3 bases: TGTGCCAGCAGTCCGTCAGGAGGACGGGCCTACAATGAGCAGTTCTTC.

This clone appeared once. The chain combines TRBV5-1 with TRBJ2-7; 8 nucleotides agree with TRBD2. The CDR3 sequence is 14 residues long. The germline V gene has CDR1 SGHRS and CDR2 YFSETQ. The J segment lost 2 bases and the V segment lost 7 bases, leaving 8 bases of the junction unmatched. DNA for the CDR3: TGCGCCAGCGGCACTAGCGGAGGAGCCTACGAGCAGTACTTC. Protein product: CASGTSGGAYEQYF.

The rearrangement links TRBV2 to TRBJ1-6, with D perhaps matching TRBD1 (6 bases). Germline V gene lookup returns CDR1 SNHLY and CDR2 FYNNEI. Trimming stripped 3 bases from V and 8 bases from J, with 8 bases between. The CDR3 has 13 amino acids. CDR3 in amino acids: CASSDNRDSPLHF. Written as DNA, the CDR3 is TGTGCCAGCAGTGATAACAGGGATTCACCCCTCCACTTT.

The chain links TRBV29-1 to TRBJ2-7; TRBD2 aligns across 14 bases. The CDR3 contains 16 residues. V dropped 4 bases and J dropped 3; count of bases not matched to a gene: 8. Germline CDR1 SQVTM, CDR2 ANQGSEA. The CDR3: CSVVPGTSGSGYEQYF. CDR3 nucleotide sequence: TGCAGCGTTGTACCCGGGACTAGCGGGAGCGGCTACGAGCAGTACTTC.

There are many counts of this clone. V is TRBV5-5 and J is TRBJ1-2, with 10 bases fitting TRBD1. Germline lookup yields CDR1 SGHKS and CDR2 YYEKEE (reference sequence). The CDR3 extends over 16 amino acids. The trim removed 6 bases at V and 4 bases at J, leaving 12 bases unmatched. The chain's CDR3 is CASILSPGQGVYGYTF. Written as DNA, the CDR3 is TGTGCCAGCATACTTTCCCCCGGACAGGGGGTCTATGGCTACACCTTC.

This clone has just one count. The V gene is TRBV27, the J gene TRBJ1-1, with D perhaps matching TRBD1 (5 bases). CDR1 is MNHEY and CDR2 is SMNVEV in the germline V gene (reference sequence). The ends were cut back, 0 bases at V and 11 bases at J, with 13 bases in the middle. CDR3 length: 13 amino acids. CDR3 sequence: CASSLSGTLDAFF. CDR3 DNA: TGTGCCAGCAGTTTATCGGGGACTTTAGATGCTTTCTTT.

In the case of this clone: A read error may account for a junction end that differs from germline. This chain joins TRBV7-7 and TRBJ2-6, with 8 bases that match TRBD2. CDR1 is SSHAT, CDR2 FNYEAQ, per germline (reference sequence). CDR3 size: 15 residues. The CDR3 DNA follows: TGTGCTAGCAGCCCCGGGGGGGCTGGGGCCAACGTCCTGACTTTC. Translating gives CASSPGGAGANVLTF.

This clone was observed a single time. The CDR3 spells CASSAIGGSNQPQHF. The CDR3 nucleotides read TGTGCCAGCAGCGCAATCGGGGGAAGCAATCAGCCCCAGCATTTT. The chain couples TRBV6-5 to TRBJ1-5; a possible D gene is TRBD1 (5 bases). CDR1 is MNHEY, CDR2 SVGAGI, per germline. The CDR3 length is 15 residues. Trimming removed 6 bases at V and 1 base at J, with 13 bases between.

The chain carries TRBV6-5 and TRBJ2-4, with 16 nucleotides matching TRBD2. After removal of 10 bases from V and 5 bases from J, the junction contained 5 bases not matched to a gene. The CDR3 runs 15 residues. Germline V gene sequence: CDR1 MNHEY, CDR2 SVGAGI. CDR3 protein: CATRGLAGGQNIQYF. The CDR3 DNA sequence: TGTGCCACCCGGGGACTAGCGGGGGGGCAAAACATTCAGTACTTC.

The chain combines TRBV4-1 with TRBJ2-1; TRBD2 agrees at 8 bases. This CDR3 has 16 residues. CDR1 MGHRA and CDR2 YSYEKL come from the germline V gene. The J segment lost 5 bases and the V segment lost 0 bases, leaving 6 bases of the junction unmatched. The CDR3 DNA follows: TGCGCCAGCAGCCAAGATAGGGCGCGGGAGGACAATGAGCAGTTCTTC. Translation gives CASSQDRAREDNEQFF.

The chain employs TRBV2 and TRBJ1-4; the match to TRBD1 covers 7 bases. Trimming took 5 bases from V and 2 from J; bases not matched to a gene: 11. Germline V gene sequence: CDR1 SNHLY, CDR2 FYNNEI. The CDR3 contains 17 residues. CDR3 amino acids: CASSRPGQRKTNEKLFF. The CDR3 DNA follows: TGTGCCAGCAGTAGGCCGGGACAGCGTAAGACTAATGAAAAACTGTTTTTT. Full variable domain (missing parts from reference TRBV2 and TRBJ1-4): EPEVTQTPSHQVTQMGQEVILRCVPISNHLYFYWYRQILGQKVEFLVSFYNNEISEKSEIFDDQFSVERPDGSNFTLKIRSTKLEDSAMYFCASSRPGQRKTNEKLFFGSGTQLSVL.

This chain uses TRBV27 with TRBJ2-1; TRBD2 aligns across 12 bases. Trimming cost V 3 bases and J 5 bases; bases outside gene matches: 14. CDR3 size: 19 residues. Germline loops: CDR1 MNHEY, CDR2 SMNVEV (reference sequence). The CDR3 bases are TGTGCCAGCAGTTTTCGGGGGGGCCTAGCGGGAGGGTCGGACAATGAGCAGTTCTTC. Protein: CASSFRGGLAGGSDNEQFF.

The rearrangement links TRBV7-6 to TRBJ2-1; 8 nucleotides line up with TRBD2. Looked up from germline, CDR1 is SGHVS and CDR2 is FNYEAQ. The V and J ends lost 2 bases and 2 bases, in that order; junction bases with no gene match: 8. This CDR3 is built from 17 residues. CDR3 nucleotides: TGTGCCAGCAGCTTACCGCCGGGACTAGGAGCCTACAATGAGCAGTTCTTC. Translating it yields CASSLPPGLGAYNEQFF. The variable domain in full, with the rest retrieved from reference TRBV7-6 and TRBJ2-1, is GAGVSQSPRYKVTKRGQDVALRCDPISGHVSLYWYRQALGQGPEFLTYFNYEAQQDKSGLPNDRFSAERPEGSISTLTIQRTEQRDSAMYRCASSLPPGLGAYNEQFFGPGTRLTVL.